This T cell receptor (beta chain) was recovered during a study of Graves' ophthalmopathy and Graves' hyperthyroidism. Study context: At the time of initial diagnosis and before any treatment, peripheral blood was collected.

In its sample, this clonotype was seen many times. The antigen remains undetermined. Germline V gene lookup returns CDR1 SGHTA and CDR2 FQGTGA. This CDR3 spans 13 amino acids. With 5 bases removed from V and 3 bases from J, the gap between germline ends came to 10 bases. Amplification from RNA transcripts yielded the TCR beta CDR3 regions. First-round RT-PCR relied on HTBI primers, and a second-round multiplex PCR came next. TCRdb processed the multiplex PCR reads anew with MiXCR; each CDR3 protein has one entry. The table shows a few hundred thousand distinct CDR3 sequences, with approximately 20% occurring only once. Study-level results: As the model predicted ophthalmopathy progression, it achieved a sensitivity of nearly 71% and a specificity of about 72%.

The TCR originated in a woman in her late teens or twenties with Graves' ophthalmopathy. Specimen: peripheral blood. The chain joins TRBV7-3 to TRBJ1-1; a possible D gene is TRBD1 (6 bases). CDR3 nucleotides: TGTGCCAGCAGCCCGGACAGATACACTGAAGCTTTCTTT. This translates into CASSPDRYTEAFF.